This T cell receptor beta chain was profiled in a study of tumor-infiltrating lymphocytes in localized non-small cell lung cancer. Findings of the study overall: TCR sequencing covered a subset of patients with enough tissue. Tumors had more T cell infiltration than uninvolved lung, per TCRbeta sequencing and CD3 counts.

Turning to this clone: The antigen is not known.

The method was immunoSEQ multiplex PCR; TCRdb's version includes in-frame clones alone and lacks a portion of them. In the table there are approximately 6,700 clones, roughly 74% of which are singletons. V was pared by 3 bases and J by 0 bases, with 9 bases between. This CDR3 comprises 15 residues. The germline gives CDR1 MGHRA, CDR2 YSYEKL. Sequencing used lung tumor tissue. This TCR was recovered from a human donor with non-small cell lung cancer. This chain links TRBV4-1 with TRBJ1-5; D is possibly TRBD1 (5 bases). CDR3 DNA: TGCGCCAGCAGCCAGACCAGGGTTAGCAATCAGCCCCAGCATTTT. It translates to CASSQTRVSNQPQHF.